The table lists the clone carrying this TCR beta chain with a count of one. The antigen is unknown. Mismatch with germline at one junction end may stem from a read error. PCR was performed a second time for about 7 to 11 cycles using a sample-barcoded 5' primer and a J-beta primer mix. TCRdb ran MiXCR on the 5' RACE reads and lists one entry per CDR3 protein. The profile shows roughly 680,000 distinct CDR3 sequences, over 40% of them singletons. The CDR3 loop spans 14 amino acids. CDR1 DFQATT and CDR2 SNEGSKA come from the germline V gene (reference sequence). This specimen belongs to a study of blood T cells in healthy people across ages. Study-wide results and caveats: When set beside aged donors, long-lived donors presented more naive CD4+ cells and higher diversity.

Sequencing was performed on blood. The origin of this receptor is an elderly woman in good health. The chain employs TRBV20-1 and TRBJ2-7; 7 nucleotides align to TRBD1. Here the CDR3 DNA reads TGCAGTGCTAGAGATAGACAGGGCTTTTACGAGCAGTATTTC. Its translation is CSARDRQGFYEQYF.